Listed here is a single T cell receptor (beta chain). Its antigen is not identified. Alpha and beta libraries were amplified separately from the second PCR onward. The record originates from a study of naive and memory T cell subsets. Two oligonucleotides, mixed equimolar, formed the beta constant-region primer covering TRBC1 and TRBC2. Nested alpha and beta constant-region primers with the SP2 primer drove four PCR rounds on ligated cDNA. TCRdb itself ran the UMI-ligation and nested PCR reads through MiXCR, one entry per CDR3 protein. The profile shows tens of thousands of distinct CDR3 sequences, roughly 20% of them singletons. General study results and limits: Over 85% of naive TCR sequences appeared only once, unlike memory subsets. From naive to CM, EM and EMRA, diversity decreased and Gini increased.

Input material: effector memory CD4+ T cells from blood. Indicated subset: effector memory, CD45RA- CD27-. The TCR sequence derives from a human donor in good health.

In nucleotides, the CDR3 is TGCAGTGCTAGAGTCCCTAGACAGGGGTCGGGATATGGCTACACCTTC. It encodes CSARVPRQGSGYGYTF. This rearrangement joins TRBV20-1 to TRBJ1-2; 8 bases match TRBD1. The length of the CDR3 is 16 residues. The V gene's germline CDR1 is DFQATT and CDR2 SNEGSKA (reference sequence). V gave up 1 base and J gave up 5 bases; unmatched junction bases: 12.